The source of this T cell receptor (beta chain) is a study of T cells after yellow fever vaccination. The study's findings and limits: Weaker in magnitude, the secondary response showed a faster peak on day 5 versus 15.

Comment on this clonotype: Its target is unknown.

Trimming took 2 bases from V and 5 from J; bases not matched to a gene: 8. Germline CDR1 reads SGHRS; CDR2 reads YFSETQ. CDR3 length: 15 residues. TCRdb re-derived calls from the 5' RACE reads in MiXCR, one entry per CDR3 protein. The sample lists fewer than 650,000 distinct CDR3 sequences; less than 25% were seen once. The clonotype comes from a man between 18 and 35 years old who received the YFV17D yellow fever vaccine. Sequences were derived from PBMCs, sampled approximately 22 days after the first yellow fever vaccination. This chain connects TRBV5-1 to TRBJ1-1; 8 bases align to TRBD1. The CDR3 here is CASSLSFRGQTEAFF. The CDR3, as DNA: TGCGCCAGCAGCTTAAGTTTCAGGGGGCAGACTGAAGCTTTCTTT.